This TCR beta chain was identified during a study of monozygotic twins with inflammatory bowel disease. Study results and limitations: Diversity of TCRbeta measured by inverse Simpson was lower in IBD patients than in healthy co-twins.

TCRdb re-called the 5' RACE reads, yielding one record per CDR3 amino acid sequence without DNA. This listing includes fewer than 550,000 distinct CDR3 sequences. The CDR3 totals 11 residues. Per the germline V gene, CDR1 is SGHRS and CDR2 is YFSETQ. On this clonotype itself: Its antigen is still unknown.

This chain connects TRBV5-1 to TRBJ2-5. The TCR sequence derives from a human donor with ulcerative colitis or Crohn's disease, or a healthy co-twin of an affected twin (not recorded which). The source material was blood. The chain's CDR3 is CASSTEETQYF.